These T cell receptor beta chains were read from a single sample in a study of CD8 T cells in Susac syndrome. TCRdb fed the immunoSEQ multiplex PCR reads into MiXCR, producing one record per CDR3 protein. Found here are about 280,000 distinct CDR3 sequences, roughly 84% of them singletons; the top ten hold 0.11%. The source material was CD8+ T cells from PBMCs. Receptors were obtained from a human donor with multiple sclerosis. CDR3s include the opening cysteine and the closing phenylalanine or tryptophan. D genes are given only for firm matches. Clone size is stated in some rows and not others, as once, few, many or a class when expanded.

V: TRBV27
size: -
J: TRBJ1-2
D: TRBD1
DNA: TGTGCCAGCAGTTTGACAGGGTTTGATGGCTACACCTTC
CDR3: CASSLTGFDGYTF

V: TRBV7-9
size: -
J: TRBJ2-3
D: -
DNA: TGTGCCAGCAGCCCCCCTCGCGGGCGGGGAACGCAGTATTTT
CDR3: CASSPPRGRGTQYF

V: TRBV27
size: -
J: TRBJ1-1
D: TRBD1
DNA: TGTGCCAGCAGTTTAGCAGGGGGTAGCACTGAAGCTTTCTTT
CDR3: CASSLAGGSTEAFF

V: TRBV9
size: once
J: TRBJ2-1
D: -
DNA: TGTGCCAGCAGCGTCCCCGGGGAGTGGAATGAGCAGTTCTTC
CDR3: CASSVPGEWNEQFF

V: TRBV6-1
size: -
J: TRBJ2-7
D: -
DNA: TGTGCCAGCAGTGAAGATACTGGCCAAGCCTACGAGCAGTACTTC
CDR3: CASSEDTGQAYEQYF

V: TRBV7-9
size: once
J: TRBJ1-4
D: TRBD1
DNA: TGTGCCAGCAGCTTCCCCCGTAGCGGGGACAGTAATGAAAAACTGTTTTTT
CDR3: CASSFPRSGDSNEKLFF

V: TRBV29-1
size: -
J: TRBJ2-3
D: -
DNA: TGCAGCGTTGGGGGTATCCTGGACGGCACAGATACGCAGTATTTT
CDR3: CSVGGILDGTDTQYF

V: TRBV9
size: -
J: TRBJ2-5
D: -
DNA: TGTGCCAGCAGCGTAACGGAGGGCCTTAGGGAGACCCAGTACTTC
CDR3: CASSVTEGLRETQYF

V: TRBV2
size: -
J: TRBJ2-7
D: TRBD2
DNA: TGTGCCAGCAGATCGACTAGCGGGAGTCACGAGCAGTACTTC
CDR3: CASRSTSGSHEQYF

V: TRBV19
size: few
J: TRBJ2-1
D: -
DNA: TGTGCCATAAGGTTCGGGACATTGGTGTTGAATGAGCAGTTCTTC
CDR3: CAIRFGTLVLNEQFF

V: TRBV7-9
size: -
J: TRBJ2-7
D: TRBD2
DNA: TGTGCCAGCAGCTCAGGACTAGTTCCCTCCTACGAGCAGTACTTC
CDR3: CASSSGLVPSYEQYF

V: TRBV15
size: -
J: TRBJ2-5
D: TRBD2
DNA: TGTGCCACCAGCAGGAAGCGGGAGGGCCTGAAAAAAGAGACCCAGTACTTC
CDR3: CATSRKREGLKKETQYF

V: TRBV7-9
size: -
J: TRBJ2-1
D: -
DNA: TGTGCCAGCAGCTTAGGGACTCGGGAGCAGTTCTTC
CDR3: CASSLGTREQFF

V: TRBV29-1
size: -
J: TRBJ1-1
D: -
DNA: TGCAGCGTTTCGGGGGACCCTAATGAAGCTTTCTTT
CDR3: CSVSGDPNEAFF

V: TRBV5-1
size: few
J: TRBJ2-1
D: TRBD2
DNA: TGCGCCAGCAGCTTTAATTCGGGGAAGACTAGCGGGAGCCACTCCTACAATGAGCAGTTCTTC
CDR3: CASSFNSGKTSGSHSYNEQFF

V: TRBV2
size: -
J: TRBJ1-2
D: TRBD1
DNA: TGTGCCAGCATCGGGACAGGGGACTCGTTCTATGGCTACACCTTC
CDR3: CASIGTGDSFYGYTF

V: TRBV24-1
size: -
J: TRBJ2-7
D: TRBD1
DNA: TGTGCCACCCCTTTCTCGGACAGGGAATCCTACGAGCAGTACTTC
CDR3: CATPFSDRESYEQYF

V: TRBV19
size: -
J: TRBJ1-5
D: -
DNA: TGTGCCAGTAGGCAGTTCAGGGGCCTTTATAGCAATCAGCCCCAGCATTTT
CDR3: CASRQFRGLYSNQPQHF

V: TRBV25-1
size: -
J: TRBJ1-1
D: -
DNA: TGTGCCAGCAGTGATGAAGGGACTCGGTACACTGAAGCTTTCTTT
CDR3: CASSDEGTRYTEAFF

V: TRBV10-3
size: -
J: TRBJ1-2
D: -
DNA: TGTGCCATCGGGAGAATCGGGCCCCCTGAGGGCTACACCTTC
CDR3: CAIGRIGPPEGYTF

V: TRBV21-1
size: -
J: TRBJ2-1
D: -
DNA: TGTGCCAGCAGCAACCAGGGAAAGTCTTATCGGTACAATGAGCAGTTCTTC
CDR3: CASSNQGKSYRYNEQFF

V: TRBV7-6
size: once
J: TRBJ2-1
D: TRBD2
DNA: TGTGCCAGCAGCTTAGGGGGCGGGAGGGCCTTGAGTGAGCAGTTCTTC
CDR3: CASSLGGGRALSEQFF

V: TRBV7-9
size: few
J: TRBJ2-7
D: -
DNA: TGTGCCAGCAGCTCCCGGGAGTTGGCCCCCTACGAGCAGTACTTC
CDR3: CASSSRELAPYEQYF

V: TRBV6-5
size: -
J: TRBJ2-4
D: -
DNA: TGTGCCAGCAGTTACTCTTCAGGTGATATTCAGTACTTC
CDR3: CASSYSSGDIQYF

V: TRBV10-3
size: once
J: TRBJ1-1
D: -
DNA: TGTGCCACTCTCGACGAGGGGGCTTTCTTT
CDR3: CATLDEGAFF

V: TRBV19
size: -
J: TRBJ1-5
D: -
DNA: TGTGCCAGTAGTATCTATAGAAATCAGCCCCAGCATTTT
CDR3: CASSIYRNQPQHF

V: TRBV27
size: -
J: TRBJ2-1
D: TRBD2
DNA: TGTGCCAGCAGTGCAACGGGACTAGCGCTCTACAATGAGCAGTTCTTC
CDR3: CASSATGLALYNEQFF

V: TRBV9
size: few
J: TRBJ2-3
D: TRBD2
DNA: TGTGCCAGTAGCAGGACTAGCGGGAGTGCAGATACGCAGTATTTT
CDR3: CASSRTSGSADTQYF

V: TRBV5-1
size: -
J: TRBJ2-1
D: TRBD2
DNA: TGCGCCAGCAGCTTGGGGATAGCGGGAGGGAGTACTTACAATGAGCAGTTCTTC
CDR3: CASSLGIAGGSTYNEQFF

V: TRBV3-1
size: -
J: TRBJ2-1
D: TRBD2
DNA: TGTGCCAGCAGCCCCTTAGCGGGAGAGAGGGCTGAGCAGTTCTTC
CDR3: CASSPLAGERAEQFF

V: TRBV6-5
size: once
J: TRBJ1-1
D: -
DNA: TGTGCCAGCAGTTACTCGCAGGGATGGGTCACTGAAGCTTTCTTT
CDR3: CASSYSQGWVTEAFF

V: TRBV27
size: -
J: TRBJ2-7
D: -
DNA: TGTGCCAGCAGTTCCTTCCCGGGAGCCCCCGAGCAGTACTTC
CDR3: CASSSFPGAPEQYF